This TCR beta chain was retrieved from a study of blood T cell repertoires in COVID-19. Study-level information: Spain, Italy and the United States supplied samples that represented acute and convalescent COVID-19.

The protocol was immunoSEQ multiplex PCR, while the TCRdb copy is restricted to in-frame clones and leaves out a portion. The data hold around 240,000 clones, with 86% observed a single time. V lost 4 bases and J 3 bases, leaving 24 bases between the germline ends. Germline loops: CDR1 MGHRA, CDR2 YSYEKL. The CDR3 spans 18 residues. Symptom resolution, clearance, or two negative PCRs marked donors in Cohort 3 as recovered. The receptor's source is a woman in her forties or fifties who had recovered from COVID-19. The rearrangement uses TRBV4-1 and TRBJ1-2; weak D call: TRBD1 (6 bases). Sequences were obtained from PBMCs or T cells enriched from blood (not recorded which). CDR3 DNA sequence: TGCGCCAGCAGCCGATTAGGAAGGACGGCAGGGGAAGACTATGGCTACACCTTC. Its protein product is CASSRLGRTAGEDYGYTF.